The TCR beta chain described here comes from a study of T cell changes during pregnancy in multiple sclerosis. The table came from immunoSEQ multiplex PCR; TCRdb's copy has only in-frame clones and leaves some out. The table lists some 60,000 clones, 89% of them singletons. This CDR3 region has 14 residues. Trimming pared 6 bases from V and 1 base from J, leaving 11 bases between. Germline V gene data show CDR1 as SNHLY and CDR2 as FYNNEI. The TCR comes from a female donor with multiple sclerosis, enrolled in a pregnancy study. The sample was peripheral blood, taken after pregnancy. The chain recombines TRBV2 with TRBJ2-3; D is unresolved. The CDR3 sequence is CASRQDWGTDTQYF. The CDR3 nucleotides are TGTGCCAGCAGACAAGACTGGGGCACAGATACGCAGTATTTT.